A single T cell receptor (beta chain) is shown here with its context. Its antigen is unknown. Here immunoSEQ multiplex PCR was the method, and the copy in TCRdb shows in-frame clones only, minus some. Of 7,300 or so clones listed, just under 85% are singletons. The CDR3 has 16 residues. Per germline, CDR1 LNHDA and CDR2 SQIVND (reference sequence). J was trimmed by 0 bases and V by 5 bases; bases with no gene match: 7. The data were obtained in a study of chemoradiotherapy in HPV16-positive cancers. Study-wide background: A couple of HPV16-positive patients' cells yielded candidate HPV-specific clones and common motifs.

Whole-study findings and limits: During treatment, candidate HPV-specific clones and E7-related motifs expanded in tumor.

V gene TRBV19 combines with J gene TRBJ1-3; 7 bases fit TRBD1. The sequences come from blood, collected from a patient who underwent chemoradiotherapy. The receptor was derived from a human donor with HPV-associated anogenital cancer. CDR3 DNA: TGTGCCAGTAGTGAACCAGGGACAGACTCTGGAAACACCATATATTTT. Its translation is CASSEPGTDSGNTIYF. Variable domain in full (rest from reference TRBV19 and TRBJ1-3): DGGITQSPKYLFRKEGQNVTLSCEQNLNHDAMYWYRQDPGQGLRLIYYSQIVNDFQKGDIAEGYSVSREKKESFPLTVTSAQKNPTAFYLCASSEPGTDSGNTIYFGEGSWLTVV.